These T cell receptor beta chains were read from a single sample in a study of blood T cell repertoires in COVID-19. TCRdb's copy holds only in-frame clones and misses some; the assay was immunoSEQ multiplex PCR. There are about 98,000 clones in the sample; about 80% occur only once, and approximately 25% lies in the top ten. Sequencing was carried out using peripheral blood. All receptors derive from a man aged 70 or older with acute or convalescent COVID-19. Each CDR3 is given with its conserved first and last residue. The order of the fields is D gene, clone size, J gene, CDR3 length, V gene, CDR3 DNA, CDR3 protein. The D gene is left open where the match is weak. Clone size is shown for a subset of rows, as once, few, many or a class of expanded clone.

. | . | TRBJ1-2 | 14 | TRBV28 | TGTGCCAGCAGTTTTAGTGATGGCGGCTATGGCTACACCTTC | CASSFSDGGYGYTF
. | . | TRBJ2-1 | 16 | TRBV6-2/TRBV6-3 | TGTGCCAGCAGTTACTCGAGAGTCTCTCAGGACAATGAGCAGTTCTTC | CASSYSRVSQDNEQFF
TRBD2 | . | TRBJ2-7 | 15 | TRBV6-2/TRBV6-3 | TGTGCCAGCAGTTACTCCGGGACTAGCGGCTACGAGCAGTACTTC | CASSYSGTSGYEQYF
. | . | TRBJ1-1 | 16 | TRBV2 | TGTGCCAGCAGTGAATATCAGGGACTCTTGAACACTGAAGCTTTCTTT | CASSEYQGLLNTEAFF
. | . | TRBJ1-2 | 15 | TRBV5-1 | TGCGCCAGCAGCTTTGACCTAACAGGGACCGATGGCTACACCTTC | CASSFDLTGTDGYTF
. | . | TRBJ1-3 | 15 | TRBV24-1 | TGTGCCACCAGTGATCCCCAGGGAAGTGGAAACACCATATATTTT | CATSDPQGSGNTIYF
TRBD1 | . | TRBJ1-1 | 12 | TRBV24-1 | TGTGCCACCAGCCCCGGGACAGGGGTGGCTTTCTTT | CATSPGTGVAFF
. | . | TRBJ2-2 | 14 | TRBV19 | TGTGCCAGTAAGGTAGACAGCTGGTCCGGGGAGCTGTTTTTT | CASKVDSWSGELFF
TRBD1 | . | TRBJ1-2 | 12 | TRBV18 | TGTGCCAGCTCCTACGACAGGGATGGCTACACCTTC | CASSYDRDGYTF
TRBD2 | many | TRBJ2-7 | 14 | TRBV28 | TGTGCCAGCAGAGCCGGGGGACTAGCCTACGAGCAGTACTTC | CASRAGGLAYEQYF
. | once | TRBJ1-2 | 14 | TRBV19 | TGTGCCAGTAGTATCTTTTTTGTTTCGGTCGGCAGGACCTTC | CASSIFFVSVGRTF
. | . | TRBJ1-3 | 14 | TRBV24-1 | TGTGCCACCAGTGAAGCCGGGTCAAGGAACACCATATATTTT | CATSEAGSRNTIYF
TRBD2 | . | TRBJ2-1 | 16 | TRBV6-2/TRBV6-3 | TGTGCCAGCAGTGTGCCGGGGCTAGCGGGAGTTAGTGAGCAGTTCTTC | CASSVPGLAGVSEQFF
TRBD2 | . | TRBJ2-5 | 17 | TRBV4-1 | TGCGCCAGCAGCCCCCCCGAGGGACTAGCGGGAGAAGAGACCCAGTACTTC | CASSPPEGLAGEETQYF
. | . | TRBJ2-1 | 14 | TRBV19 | TGTGCCAGTACAGAGCGGAGCAGCCGCAATGAGCAGTTCTTC | CASTERSSRNEQFF
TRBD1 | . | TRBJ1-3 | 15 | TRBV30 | TGTGCCTGGAGTGTCACCAGGGGGTCTGGAAACACCATATATTTT | CAWSVTRGSGNTIYF
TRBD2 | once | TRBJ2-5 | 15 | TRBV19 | TGTGCCAGTAGCCCGGGACTAGCGGGAGAGGAGACCCAGTACTTC | CASSPGLAGEETQYF
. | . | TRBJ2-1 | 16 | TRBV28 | TGTGCCAGCAGCTCCTTTAGCGGAGGCTCCTACAATGAGCAGTTCTTC | CASSSFSGGSYNEQFF
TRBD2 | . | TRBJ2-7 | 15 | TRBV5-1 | TGCGCCAGCAGCTCATCTAGCGGGAGCTCCTACGAGCAGTACTTC | CASSSSSGSSYEQYF
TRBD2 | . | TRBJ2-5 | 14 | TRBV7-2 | TGTGCCAGCAGCTTAAACGGGAGGGGGGAGACCCAGTACTTC | CASSLNGRGETQYF
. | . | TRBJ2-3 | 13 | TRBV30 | TGTGCCTGGACCTTGACAGGCACAGATACGCAGTATTTT | CAWTLTGTDTQYF
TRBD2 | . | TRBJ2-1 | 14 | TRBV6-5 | TGTGCCAGCAGCCGACGACTAGCTCTTTATGAGCAGTTCTTC | CASSRRLALYEQFF
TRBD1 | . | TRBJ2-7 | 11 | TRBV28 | TGTGCCAGCGGGGGACAGTACGAGCAGTACTTC | CASGGQYEQYF
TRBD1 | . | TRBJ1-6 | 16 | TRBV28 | TGTGCCAGCAGTACCCGGACAGGCTCCTATAATTCACCCCTCCACTTT | CASSTRTGSYNSPLHF
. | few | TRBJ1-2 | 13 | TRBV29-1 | TGCAGCGGGTCCAGGGATGGGAACTATGGCTACACCTTC | CSGSRDGNYGYTF
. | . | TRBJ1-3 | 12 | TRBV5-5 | TGTGCCAGCAGCTCGACAGGAAACACCATATATTTT | CASSSTGNTIYF
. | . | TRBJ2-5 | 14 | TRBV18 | TGTGCCAGCTCAGCGGCGCGCAACCAAGAGACCCAGTACTTC | CASSAARNQETQYF
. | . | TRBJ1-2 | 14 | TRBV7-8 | TGTGCCAGCAGCTATGGAGGCAGGGAGGATGGCTACACCTTC | CASSYGGREDGYTF
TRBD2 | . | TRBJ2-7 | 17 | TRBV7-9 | TGTGCCAGCAGCTTCGGACTAGCGGGGGGGACTACCTACGAGCAGTACTTC | CASSFGLAGGTTYEQYF
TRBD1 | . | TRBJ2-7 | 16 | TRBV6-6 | TGTGCCAGCAGTACAAACGGGGACAGGGGGCGGTACGAGCAGTACTTC | CASSTNGDRGRYEQYF
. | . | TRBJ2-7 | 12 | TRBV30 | TGTGCCTGGAGCCAGGGAGGTTGGGAGCAGTACTTC | CAWSQGGWEQYF
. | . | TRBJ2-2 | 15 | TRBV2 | TGTGCCAGCAAGTCCAGGGGGGTGGGCACCGGGGAGCTGTTTTTT | CASKSRGVGTGELFF
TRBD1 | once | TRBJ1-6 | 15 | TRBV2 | TGTGCCAGCGTACCATGGACAGGGGAAAATTCACCCCTCCACTTT | CASVPWTGENSPLHF
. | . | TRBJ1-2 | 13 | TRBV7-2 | TGTGCCAGCAGCTCGGCGCTTCGGGGGGGCTACACCTTC | CASSSALRGGYTF
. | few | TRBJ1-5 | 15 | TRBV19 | TGTGCCAGTAGCCGTAGCGGCCCTCGTTCCGAGCCCCAGCATTTT | CASSRSGPRSEPQHF
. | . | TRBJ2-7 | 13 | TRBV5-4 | TGTGCCAGCAGCTTGGAGCGGGTAGGCGAGCAGTACTTC | CASSLERVGEQYF
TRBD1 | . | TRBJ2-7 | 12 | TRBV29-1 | TGCAGCGTTGAGCGGGGACAGGACGAGCAGTACTTC | CSVERGQDEQYF
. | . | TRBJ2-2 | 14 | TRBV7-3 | TGTGCCAGCAACGACGGGACTAACACCGGGGAGCTGTTTTTT | CASNDGTNTGELFF
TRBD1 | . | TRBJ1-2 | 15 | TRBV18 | TGTGCCAGCTCGCAGGGACAGGGGGCCGGCTATGGCTACACCTTC | CASSQGQGAGYGYTF
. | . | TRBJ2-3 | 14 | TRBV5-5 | TGTGCCAGCAGCAGAGACAGTTACCAAGATACGCAGTATTTT | CASSRDSYQDTQYF